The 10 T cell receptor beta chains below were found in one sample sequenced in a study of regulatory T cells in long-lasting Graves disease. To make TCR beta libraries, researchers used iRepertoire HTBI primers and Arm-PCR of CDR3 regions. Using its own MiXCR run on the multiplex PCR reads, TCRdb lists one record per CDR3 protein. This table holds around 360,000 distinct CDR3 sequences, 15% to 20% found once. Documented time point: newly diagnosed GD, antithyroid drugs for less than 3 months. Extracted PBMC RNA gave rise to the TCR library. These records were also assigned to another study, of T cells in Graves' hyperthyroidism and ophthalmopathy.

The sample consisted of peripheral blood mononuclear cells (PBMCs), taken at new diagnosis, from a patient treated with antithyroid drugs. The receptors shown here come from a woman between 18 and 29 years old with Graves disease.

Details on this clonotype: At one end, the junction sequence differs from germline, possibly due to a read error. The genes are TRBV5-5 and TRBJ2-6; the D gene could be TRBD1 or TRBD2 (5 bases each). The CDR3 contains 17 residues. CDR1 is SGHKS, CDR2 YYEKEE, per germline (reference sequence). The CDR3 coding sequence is TGTGCCAGCAGGTTGGGACGTTCGGCCTCTGGGGCCAACGTCCTGACTTTC. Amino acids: CASRLGRSASGANVLTF.

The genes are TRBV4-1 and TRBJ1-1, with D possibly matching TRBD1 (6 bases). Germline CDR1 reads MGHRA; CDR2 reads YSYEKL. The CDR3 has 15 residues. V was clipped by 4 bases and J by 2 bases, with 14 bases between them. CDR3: CASSPRKGGNTEAFF. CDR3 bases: TGCGCCAGCAGCCCACGGAAGGGGGGAAACACTGAAGCTTTCTTT.

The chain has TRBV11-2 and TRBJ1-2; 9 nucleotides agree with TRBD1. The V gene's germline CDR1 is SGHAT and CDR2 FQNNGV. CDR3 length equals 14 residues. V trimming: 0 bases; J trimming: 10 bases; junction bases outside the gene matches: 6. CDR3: CASSLDPGTGNYTF. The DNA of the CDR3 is TGTGCCAGCAGCTTAGATCCCGGGACAGGGAACTACACCTTC.

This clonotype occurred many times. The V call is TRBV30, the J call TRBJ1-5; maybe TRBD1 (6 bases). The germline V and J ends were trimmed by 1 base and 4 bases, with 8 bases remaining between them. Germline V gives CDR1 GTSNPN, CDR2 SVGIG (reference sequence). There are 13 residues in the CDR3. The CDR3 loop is CAWSGTVNQPQHF. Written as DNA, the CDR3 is TGTGCCTGGAGTGGGACAGTTAATCAGCCCCAGCATTTT.

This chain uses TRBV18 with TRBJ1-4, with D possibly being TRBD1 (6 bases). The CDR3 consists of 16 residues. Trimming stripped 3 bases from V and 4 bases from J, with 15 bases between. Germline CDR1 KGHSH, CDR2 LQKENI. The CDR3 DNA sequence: TGTGCCAGCTCACCTCAAGAGGGGGTCGGTAATGAAAAACTGTTTTTT. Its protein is CASSPQEGVGNEKLFF.

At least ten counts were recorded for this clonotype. The DNA of the CDR3 is TGTGCCAGCAGTTTGGGGGGTCTTGGGAACACCGGGGAGCTGTTTTTT. It translates to CASSLGGLGNTGELFF. The chain has TRBV28 and TRBJ2-2; a weak D match, TRBD2 (6 bases). The CDR3 has 16 amino acids. CDR1 and CDR2 (germline): MDHEN, SYDVKM. The germline V and J ends were trimmed by 3 bases and 1 base, with 12 bases remaining between them.

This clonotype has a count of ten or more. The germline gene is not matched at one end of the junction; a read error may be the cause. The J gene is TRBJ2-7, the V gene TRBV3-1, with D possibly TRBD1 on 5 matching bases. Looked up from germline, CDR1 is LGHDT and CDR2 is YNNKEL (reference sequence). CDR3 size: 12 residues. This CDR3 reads CASSLNFRQPIF. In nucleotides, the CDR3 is TGTGCCAGCAGCCTTAATTTTAGACAGCCAATCTTC.

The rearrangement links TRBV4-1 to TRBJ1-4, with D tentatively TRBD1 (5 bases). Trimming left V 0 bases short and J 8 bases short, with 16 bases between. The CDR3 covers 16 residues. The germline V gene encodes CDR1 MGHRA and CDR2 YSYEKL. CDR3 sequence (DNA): TGCGCCAGCAGCCAAGATCGAGGGGTTAGTTCGGAAAAACTGTTTTTT. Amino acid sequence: CASSQDRGVSSEKLFF.

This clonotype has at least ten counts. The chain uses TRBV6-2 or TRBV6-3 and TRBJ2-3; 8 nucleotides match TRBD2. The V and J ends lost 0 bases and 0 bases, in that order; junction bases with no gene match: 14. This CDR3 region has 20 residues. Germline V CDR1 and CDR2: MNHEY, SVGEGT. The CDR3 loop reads CASSYSVSSGSSISTDTQYF. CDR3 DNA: TGTGCCAGCAGTTACTCGGTCTCCAGCGGGAGCTCAATCAGCACAGATACGCAGTATTTT.

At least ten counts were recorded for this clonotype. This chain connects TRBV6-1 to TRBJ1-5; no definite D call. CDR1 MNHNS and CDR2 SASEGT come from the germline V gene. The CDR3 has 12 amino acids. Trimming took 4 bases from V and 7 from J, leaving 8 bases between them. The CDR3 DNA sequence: TGTGCCAGCAGTGGAGGCTCCCAGCCCCAGCATTTT. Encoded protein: CASSGGSQPQHF.